This TCR beta chain comes out of a study of T cell clonality in common variable immunodeficiency. Overall study findings and caveats: Fewer deletions and N-nucleotide insertions were reportedly seen in common variable immunodeficiency TCR beta sequences. Fewer TCRbeta clones were shared among CVID subjects than controls. Links between repertoire features and CVID complications were heterogeneity-limited.

Between the trimmed V and J ends, which lost 2 bases and 9 bases, there was a span of 20 bases. Germline V gene lookup returns CDR1 DFQATT and CDR2 SNEGSKA (reference sequence). This CDR3 is 15 amino acids long. Generated by immunoSEQ multiplex PCR, the TCRdb table keeps only in-frame clones and is missing some. The sample holds approximately 56,000 clones, and no clone turns up only once. This clone has at least ten counts. Antigen unknown. The read ends 3 residues early relative to the CDR3; the germline J gene fills the gap. The rearrangement uses TRBV20-1 and TRBJ2-1; tentative D call: TRBD1 (5 bases). The clonotype was recovered from a person aged 18 to 69 in good health. The sample consisted of peripheral blood mononuclear cells. The CDR3 bases that were read are TGCAGTGCTAGATACGTCAGGGTAATGGTTGGTGAG. Its translation is CSARYVRVMVGE. The full-length CDR3 reads as CSARYVRVMVGEQFF.